A selection of T cell receptor beta chains follows, all from one sample in a study of HIV-infected children after antiretroviral therapy interruption. A single record per CDR3 protein comes from TCRdb applying MiXCR to the 3' RACE reads. Here the sample spans under 50,000 distinct CDR3 sequences, around 4.7% being singletons. The specimen comprised CD45RA+ CD4+ T cells from PBMCs, pooled from several time points, sampled from a donor given antiretroviral therapy, either interrupted or continuous. The receptors stem from a pool of human donors with HIV. Each CDR3 is given with its conserved first and last residue. The D gene is left open where the match is weak. Not every row has a clone size; where given, it reads once, few, many or a size class.

d_call j_call cdr3_length v_call clone_size cdr3_aa cdr3_nt
. TRBJ2-7 14 TRBV6-6 many CASSSGRTSYEQYF TGTGCCAGCAGTTCCGGACGGACCTCCTACGAGCAGTACTTC
. TRBJ1-1 12 TRBV12-3/TRBV12-4 many CASGDRNTEAFF TGTGCCAGCGGAGACAGGAACACTGAAGCTTTCTTT
. TRBJ1-2 13 TRBV10-1 many CASSEDSNYGYTF TGCGCCAGCAGTGAGGACTCGAACTATGGCTACACCTTC
. TRBJ2-7 12 TRBV20-1 many CGARDQVYEQYF TGTGGTGCTAGGGATCAAGTTTATGAACAGTACTTC
. TRBJ1-4 12 TRBV19 many CASRRNNEKLFF TGTGCCAGTAGGCGTAATAATGAAAAACTGTTTTTT
. TRBJ2-2 14 TRBV29-1 many CSVEGIRGTGELFF TGCAGCGTTGAAGGGATACGGGGGACCGGGGAGCTGTTTTTT
. TRBJ1-1 16 TRBV28 many CASSLGPGEWNTEAFF TGTGCCAGCAGTTTAGGGCCTGGGGAGTGGAACACTGAAGCTTTCTTT
. TRBJ1-6 16 TRBV10-2 many CASNPNSGSNNSPLHF TGCGCCAGCAACCCGAATTCAGGGTCTAATAATTCACCCCTCCACTTT
. TRBJ2-1 13 TRBV12-5 many CASAVESGNEQFF TGTGCTAGTGCCGTCGAATCCGGCAATGAGCAGTTCTTC
. TRBJ1-5 17 TRBV2 many CATQRWDKGWQNQPQHF TGTGCCACCCAACGATGGGACAAGGGATGGCAGAATCAGCCCCAGCATTTT
TRBD1 TRBJ1-6 16 TRBV7-3 . CASSLTGGAGNSPLHF TGTGCCAGCAGCTTAACAGGGGGCGCAGGTAATTCACCCCTCCACTTT
. TRBJ2-1 14 TRBV19 once CASSMGSPYNEQFF TGTGCCAGTAGTATGGGGTCACCCTACAATGAGCAGTTCTTC
. TRBJ2-2 15 TRBV12-3/TRBV12-4 few CASSRDRPNTGELFF TGTGCCAGCAGCAGGGATCGACCGAACACCGGGGAGCTGTTTTTT
. TRBJ1-3 15 TRBV18 many CASSSRTASGNTIYF TGTGCCAGCTCATCTAGGACAGCCTCTGGAAACACCATATATTTT
. TRBJ2-3 13 TRBV29-1 . CSVGGHNTDTQYF TGCAGCGTTGGGGGACATAACACAGATACGCAGTATTTT
TRBD2 TRBJ2-1 15 TRBV3-1 . CASSPRTSPSNEQFF TGTGCCAGCAGCCCCCGGACTAGCCCCAGCAATGAGCAGTTCTTC
. TRBJ2-5 14 TRBV5-1 few CASSLKAAQETQYF TGCGCCAGCAGCTTGAAAGCGGCCCAAGAGACCCAGTACTTC
. TRBJ2-7 13 TRBV11-2 many CASSLDRMYEQYF TGTGCCAGCAGCTTAGATCGGATGTACGAGCAGTACTTC
. TRBJ1-2 12 TRBV29-1 . CSVEVGGYGYTF TGCAGCGTTGAAGTAGGGGGCTATGGCTACACCTTC
. TRBJ2-1 13 TRBV2 many CASSSGGFNEQFF TGTGCCAGCAGTTCAGGGGGGTTCAATGAGCAGTTCTTC
. TRBJ1-6 13 TRBV6-1 many CASSEVQGTPLHF TGTGCCAGCAGTGAAGTTCAGGGGACACCCCTCCACTTT
. TRBJ1-6 14 TRBV10-3 many CAIRDSPYNSPLHF TGTGCCATCAGGGACAGTCCATATAATTCACCCCTCCACTTT
TRBD2 TRBJ2-3 14 TRBV7-2 many CASSSRTSWDTQYF TGTGCCAGCAGCTCACGGACTAGTTGGGATACGCAGTATTTT
. TRBJ2-7 15 TRBV9 many CASSVAGGSSYEQYF TGTGCCAGCAGCGTAGCAGGCGGAAGCTCCTACGAGCAGTACTTC
. TRBJ1-2 12 TRBV20-1 . CSASSLDYGYTF TGCAGTGCTAGTAGTCTGGACTATGGCTACACCTTC
. TRBJ2-3 15 TRBV10-3 many CAISGSGGTTDTQYF TGTGCCATCAGTGGGAGTGGTGGAACCACAGATACGCAGTATTTT
. TRBJ2-5 14 TRBV18 . CASSPWTAQETQYF TGTGCCAGCTCACCATGGACGGCTCAAGAGACCCAGTACTTC
. TRBJ1-1 14 TRBV6-6 many CASSWRGWDTEAFF TGTGCCAGCAGTTGGAGGGGGTGGGACACTGAAGCTTTCTTT
. TRBJ2-7 15 TRBV5-5 many CASSLLGVSSYEQYF TGTGCCAGCAGCTTATTAGGGGTGAGCTCCTACGAGCAGTACTTC
. TRBJ1-1 14 TRBV7-2 many CASSLGRFDTEAFF TGTGCCAGCAGCTTAGGCAGATTTGACACTGAAGCTTTCTTT
. TRBJ1-2 12 TRBV30 many CAWSVQGYGYTF TGTGCCTGGAGTGTACAAGGGTACGGCTACACCTTC
TRBD1 TRBJ2-6 16 TRBV5-5 many CASSSRTGFGANVLTF TGTGCCAGCAGCTCGCGGACAGGGTTCGGGGCCAACGTCCTGACTTTC
. TRBJ2-5 15 TRBV20-1 many CSASPFDGPQETQYF TGCAGTGCTAGTCCCTTTGACGGACCCCAAGAGACCCAGTACTTC
. TRBJ2-1 14 TRBV5-1 many CASSLGVSAGEQFF TGCGCCAGCAGCTTGGGTGTCTCTGCAGGGGAGCAGTTCTTC
TRBD1 TRBJ1-2 14 TRBV28 . CASSLGTGEYGYTF TGTGCCAGCAGCCTGGGGACAGGGGAATATGGCTACACCTTC
TRBD1 TRBJ1-4 14 TRBV19 . CASSIGQGREKLFF TGTGCCAGTAGTATTGGACAGGGGCGTGAAAAACTGTTTTTT
. TRBJ1-1 17 TRBV21-1 many CASSKEKGQGLDTEAFF TGTGCCAGCAGCAAAGAAAAAGGACAGGGGTTGGACACTGAAGCTTTCTTT
TRBD1 TRBJ2-3 13 TRBV6-1 few CASRRTGKDTQYF TGTGCCAGCAGGAGGACAGGGAAGGATACGCAGTATTTT
. TRBJ2-1 13 TRBV2 many CASSGSRYNEQFF TGTGCCAGCAGTGGCAGCAGATACAATGAGCAGTTCTTC
. TRBJ2-5 14 TRBV2 . CASRASESQETQYF TGTGCCAGCAGGGCTAGCGAATCCCAAGAGACCCAGTACTTC
. TRBJ2-2 16 TRBV7-9 many CASSLLRGARTGELFF TGTGCCAGCAGCTTATTGAGGGGGGCGCGTACCGGGGAGCTGTTTTTT
TRBD2 TRBJ2-7 16 TRBV12-3/TRBV12-4 many CASSGGLAGDSYEQYF TGTGCCAGCAGCGGCGGACTAGCGGGGGACTCCTACGAGCAGTACTTC
. TRBJ1-2 15 TRBV3-1 many CASSQVPEPSYGYTF TGTGCCAGCAGCCAAGTGCCGGAACCTTCCTATGGCTACACCTTC
TRBD1 TRBJ1-1 17 TRBV10-1 many CASSRKDLTGTNTEAFF TGCGCCAGCAGCCGCAAGGACCTGACAGGGACGAACACTGAAGCTTTCTTT
. TRBJ1-1 13 TRBV29-1 many CSGCSQLNTEAFF TGCAGCGGATGCAGCCAACTGAACACTGAAGCTTTCTTT
. TRBJ2-3 15 TRBV5-1 many CASSGIAPETDTQYF TGCGCCAGCAGCGGAATCGCTCCCGAGACAGATACGCAGTATTTT
. TRBJ1-1 17 TRBV23-1 few CASSQSRGPGFRAEAFF TGCGCCAGCAGTCAATCCAGGGGCCCGGGGTTCAGGGCTGAAGCTTTCTTT
. TRBJ1-2 13 TRBV19 many CASSEDVRYGYTF TGTGCCAGTAGTGAGGACGTCCGATATGGCTACACCTTC
. TRBJ2-7 13 TRBV28 many CASSSGPSGKQYF TGTGCCAGCAGTTCAGGGCCCAGCGGCAAGCAGTACTTC